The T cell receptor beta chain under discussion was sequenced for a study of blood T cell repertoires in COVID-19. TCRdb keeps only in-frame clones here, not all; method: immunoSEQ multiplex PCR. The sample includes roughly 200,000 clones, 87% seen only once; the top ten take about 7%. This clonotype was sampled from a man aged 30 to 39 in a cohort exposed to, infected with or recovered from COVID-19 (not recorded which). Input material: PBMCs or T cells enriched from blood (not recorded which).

CDR3 sequence reads: CASSLSGVGRPRTEAFF. DNA for the CDR3: TGTGCCAGCAGTTTATCCGGGGTCGGCCGGCCGCGCACTGAAGCTTTCTTT. The chain links TRBV28 to TRBJ1-1; D is undetermined. The CDR3 has 17 residues. V dropped 1 base and J dropped 4 bases, with 19 bases sitting between them. Germline CDR1 is MDHEN and CDR2 is SYDVKM.